A selection of T cell receptor beta chains follows, all from one sample in a study of blood T cell repertoires in COVID-19. The protocol was immunoSEQ multiplex PCR, while the TCRdb copy is restricted to in-frame clones and leaves out a portion. The profile shows over 100,000 clones, 75% to 90% of them singletons. Sample: peripheral blood. All receptors derive from a middle-aged man with active COVID-19. Both conserved end residues are part of each CDR3. A D gene is named only where the DNA matches it firmly. Part of the rows lack a size; the others show once, few, many or a class for expanded clones.

cdr3_aa	cdr3_nt	v_call	j_call	clone_size	d_call
CASSSRLGTGELFF	TGTGCCAGCAGTTCCCGACTCGGCACCGGGGAGCTGTTTTTT	TRBV6-5	TRBJ2-2	NA	NA
CASSLRGGLADYNEQFF	TGTGCCAGCAGTTTAAGGGGCGGACTAGCGGACTACAATGAGCAGTTCTTC	TRBV27	TRBJ2-1	NA	TRBD2
CASSFGGRNNEQFF	TGTGCCAGCAGCTTCGGGGGGCGAAACAATGAGCAGTTCTTC	TRBV7-9	TRBJ2-1	NA	NA
CASSLGTGAHEQYF	TGTGCCAGCAGCTTAGGGACAGGGGCCCACGAGCAGTACTTC	TRBV7-2	TRBJ2-7	NA	TRBD1
CASSQRGGPLYGYTF	TGTGCCAGCAGCCAAAGGGGGGGGCCTCTGTATGGCTACACCTTC	TRBV3-1/TRBV3-2	TRBJ1-2	once	NA
CASSSQGWYGTEAFF	TGTGCCAGCAGCTCCCAGGGTTGGTATGGCACTGAAGCTTTCTTT	TRBV7-2	TRBJ1-1	NA	NA
CASSLQETQYF	TGTGCCAGCAGCCTACAAGAGACCCAGTACTTC	TRBV3-1/TRBV3-2	TRBJ2-5	NA	NA
CASSPPKAAYSEQYF	TGTGCCAGCAGCCCTCCCAAGGCGGCTTACTCCGAGCAGTACTTC	TRBV11-2	TRBJ2-7	once	NA
CASSSGQAYNSPLHF	TGTGCCAGCAGCTCCGGACAGGCTTATAATTCACCCCTCCACTTT	TRBV11-2	TRBJ1-6	NA	TRBD1
CASSSGQGASYNEQFF	TGCGCCAGCAGCTCAGGGCAGGGGGCATCTTACAATGAGCAGTTCTTC	TRBV5-1	TRBJ2-1	NA	TRBD1
CASSQGQKETQYF	TGTGCCAGCAGCCAAGGGCAGAAAGAGACCCAGTACTTC	TRBV3-1/TRBV3-2	TRBJ2-5	NA	NA
CASSDSAGGTTEAFF	TGTGCCAGCAGTGACTCTGCAGGGGGCACGACTGAAGCTTTCTTT	TRBV6-4	TRBJ1-1	NA	TRBD1
CAWRARPKRQLREVFYGYTF	TGTGCCTGGAGAGCGCGACCAAAAAGACAGCTACGGGAGGTTTTCTATGGCTACACCTTC	TRBV30	TRBJ1-2	NA	NA
CSVERQGATEAFF	TGCAGCGTTGAACGACAGGGGGCAACTGAAGCTTTCTTT	TRBV29-1	TRBJ1-1	NA	TRBD1
CAWTGFATNEKLFF	TGTGCCTGGACAGGGTTCGCAACTAATGAAAAACTGTTTTTT	TRBV30	TRBJ1-4	NA	NA
CASSLNGYEQYF	TGTGCCAGCAGTTTAAACGGCTACGAGCAGTACTTC	TRBV12-3/TRBV12-4	TRBJ2-7	few	NA